These 5 T cell receptor beta chains were all obtained from the same sample, sequenced in a study of T-cell reconstitution after alpha-beta-depleted transplantation in children. Library preparation (for TCRbeta) was performed with unique molecular identifiers. TCRdb reanalysed the PCR reads using MiXCR and keeps one entry per CDR3 protein. The sample has about 72,000 distinct CDR3 sequences, roughly 6.6% seen once. The sample was PBMCs from the stem cell graft donor, taken from the stem cell graft. The receptor source for this set is a human donor who donated a stem cell graft to a child with acute lymphoblastic leukemia.

This clonotype appeared many times. The chain combines TRBV7-9 with TRBJ1-6; weak D call: TRBD1 (5 bases). CDR3 length: 15 amino acids. CDR1 is SEHNR, CDR2 FQNEAQ, per germline (reference sequence). Trimming pared 0 bases from V and 6 bases from J, leaving 9 bases between. The chain's CDR3 is CASSLAGTFNSPLHF. The CDR3 DNA reads TGTGCCAGCAGCTTAGCTGGGACCTTTAATTCACCCCTCCACTTT. The full variable domain, in which reference TRBV7-9 and TRBJ1-6 provide the parts outside the CDR3, is DTGVSQNPRHKITKRGQNVTFRCDPISEHNRLYWYRQTLGQGPEFLTYFQNEAQLEKSRLLSDRFSAERPKGSFSTLEIQRTEQGDSAMYLCASSLAGTFNSPLHFGNGTRLTVT.

This clonotype has at least ten counts. CDR3 sequence reads: CASSVKDSLGEQFF. The CDR3 nucleotides are TGTGCCAGCAGTGTAAAAGACTCCCTGGGTGAGCAGTTCTTC. The chain uses TRBV27 and TRBJ2-1; D unclear. Trimming took off 5 bases at V and 9 bases at J, with 17 bases between the two ends. CDR1 MNHEY and CDR2 SMNVEV come from the germline V gene (reference sequence). This CDR3 region has 14 residues.

This clonotype was observed many times. The chain uses TRBV7-2 and TRBJ2-1, with D possibly being TRBD1 (7 bases). V lost 1 base and J 2 bases, leaving 15 bases between the germline ends. The CDR3 has 17 amino acids. Germline assignment: CDR1 SGHTA and CDR2 FQGNSA. The CDR3 bases are TGTGCCAGCAGCTTAGGCCGGGGGACAGTCGCCTACAATGAGCAGTTCTTC. This sequence encodes CASSLGRGTVAYNEQFF.

There are many counts of this clonotype. The V gene is TRBV28, the J gene TRBJ1-5; D is unclear. The V end lost 3 bases, the J end lost 7 bases, and 13 bases lay between the germline ends. Germline V gene sequence: CDR1 MDHEN, CDR2 SYDVKM. This CDR3 contains 14 residues. CDR3 region: CASSFGRGKQPQHF. The CDR3 region has the DNA TGTGCCAGCAGTTTTGGACGAGGTAAGCAGCCCCAGCATTTT. The variable domain in full, completed from reference TRBV28 and TRBJ1-5, reads DVKVTQSSRYLVKRTGEKVFLECVQDMDHENMFWYRQDPGLGLRLIYFSYDVKMKEKGDIPEGYSVSREKKERFSLILESASTNQTSMYLCASSFGRGKQPQHFGDGTRLSIL.

The chain joins TRBV11-2 to TRBJ1-5, with D possibly being TRBD1 (6 bases). The CDR3 is 15 residues long. The V and J ends lost 0 bases and 3 bases respectively, with 9 bases between them. In germline, CDR1 is SGHAT, CDR2 FQNNGV. The CDR3 here is CASSLDGQFNQPQHF. CDR3 in DNA: TGTGCCAGCAGCTTAGATGGACAGTTCAATCAGCCCCAGCATTTT.